Here is one TCR beta chain with its context. Its cognate antigen is unknown. This sample is drawn from a study of T cells after yellow fever vaccination. Study-level findings and limits: Post-booster repertoires contained most primary-vaccination clones again (about 96% CD4, around 89% CD8). Peaking faster, on day 5 versus 15, the secondary response was nonetheless weaker.

TCRdb re-called the 5' RACE reads through MiXCR, storing one row per CDR3 protein. The data show more than 450,000 distinct CDR3 sequences, with about a fifth seen just once and 16% held by the top ten. CDR1 and CDR2 from the germline V gene are MNHEY and SMNVEV (reference sequence). The ends were cut back, 0 bases at V and 0 bases at J, with 9 bases in the middle. CDR3 length equals 15 residues. The TCR originated in a man aged 18-30 years who received the YFV17D yellow fever vaccine. Sample: PBMCs, taken about 21 days after the first yellow fever vaccination. This sequence joins TRBV27 and TRBJ2-7; D assignment may be TRBD1 or TRBD2 (6 bases each). For the CDR3, the DNA is TGTGCCAGCAGTTTATCAGGGGGACTCTCCTACGAGCAGTACTTC. It encodes CASSLSGGLSYEQYF.